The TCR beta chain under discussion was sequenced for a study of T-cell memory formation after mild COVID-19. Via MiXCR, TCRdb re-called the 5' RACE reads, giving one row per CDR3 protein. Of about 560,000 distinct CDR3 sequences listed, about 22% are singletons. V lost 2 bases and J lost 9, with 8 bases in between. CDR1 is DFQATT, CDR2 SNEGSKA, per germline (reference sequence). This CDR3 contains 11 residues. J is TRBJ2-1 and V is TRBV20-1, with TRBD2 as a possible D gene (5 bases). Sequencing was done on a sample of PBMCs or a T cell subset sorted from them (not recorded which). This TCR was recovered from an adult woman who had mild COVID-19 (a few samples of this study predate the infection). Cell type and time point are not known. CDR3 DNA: TGCAGTGCTAGACTGGGGAGTGAGCAGTTCTTC. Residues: CSARLGSEQFF.